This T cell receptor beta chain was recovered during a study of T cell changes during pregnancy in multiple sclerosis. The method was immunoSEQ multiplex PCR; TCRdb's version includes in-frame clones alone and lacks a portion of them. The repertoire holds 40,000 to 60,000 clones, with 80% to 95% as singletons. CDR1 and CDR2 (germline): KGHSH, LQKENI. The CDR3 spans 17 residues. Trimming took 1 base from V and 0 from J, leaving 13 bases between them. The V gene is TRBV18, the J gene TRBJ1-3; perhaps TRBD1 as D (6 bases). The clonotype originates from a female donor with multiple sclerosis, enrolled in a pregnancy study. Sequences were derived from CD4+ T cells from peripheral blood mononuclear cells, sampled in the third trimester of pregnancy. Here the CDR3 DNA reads TGTGCCAGCTCACCACGGACAGTTCAAAACTCTGGAAACACCATATATTTT. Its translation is CASSPRTVQNSGNTIYF.